This T cell receptor (beta chain) was retrieved from a study of cytomegalovirus exposure and HLA in healthy donors. Looking at the study overall: Earlier, about 180 million T cells were analyzed, and 95 million to 140 million unique TCR beta sequences were found among them. Study-wide results and limits: HLA alleles were associated with 16,000 or so TCR beta sequences in a later analysis at 0.05 false discovery rate.

It was with 60 Vbeta and 13 Jbeta primers that the PCR ran. Sequenced by immunoSEQ multiplex PCR; TCRdb stores in-frame clones only, minus some. The repertoire includes around 150,000 clones, 60% to 80% of them detected once, and 3.7% sits in the top ten. This CDR3 has 15 residues. Germline lookup yields CDR1 MNHEY and CDR2 SMNVEV (reference sequence). V lost 5 bases and J 2 bases, leaving 16 bases between the germline ends. This clone was observed a few times. Its target is not known. The sequence came from a man aged 30 to 39 in good health and CMV-seropositive. The gene calls are TRBV27 and TRBJ2-7; possible D gene TRBD1, 5 bases. Material: PBMCs. The CDR3: CASSPFGQGTYEQYF. DNA of the CDR3: TGTGCCAGCAGTCCCTTTGGGCAGGGAACCTACGAGCAGTACTTC.